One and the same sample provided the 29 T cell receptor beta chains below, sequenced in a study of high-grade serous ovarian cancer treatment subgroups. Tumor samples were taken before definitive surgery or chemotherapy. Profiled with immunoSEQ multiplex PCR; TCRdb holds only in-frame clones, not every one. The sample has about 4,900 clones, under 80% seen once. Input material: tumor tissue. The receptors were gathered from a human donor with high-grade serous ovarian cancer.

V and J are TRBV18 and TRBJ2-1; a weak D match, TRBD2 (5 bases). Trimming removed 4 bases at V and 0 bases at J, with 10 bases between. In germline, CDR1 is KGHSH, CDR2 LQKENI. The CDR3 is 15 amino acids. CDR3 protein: CASSQAGSSYNEQFF. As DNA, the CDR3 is TGTGCCAGCTCACAGGCGGGTAGCTCCTACAATGAGCAGTTCTTC.

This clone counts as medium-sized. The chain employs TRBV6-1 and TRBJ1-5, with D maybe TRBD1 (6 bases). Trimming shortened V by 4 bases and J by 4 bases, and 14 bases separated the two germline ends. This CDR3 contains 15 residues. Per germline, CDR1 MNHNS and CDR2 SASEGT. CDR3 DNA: TGTGCCAGCAGTGCTACAGGGTTGTGGAATCAGCCCCAGCATTTT. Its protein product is CASSATGLWNQPQHF.

The DNA of the CDR3 is TGTGCCAGCAGCTCACGGACTAGCAGATACAATGAGCAGTTCTTC. Protein sequence: CASSSRTSRYNEQFF. The chain carries TRBV7-2 and TRBJ2-1; TRBD2 aligns across 8 bases. This CDR3 is built from 15 residues. Trimming cost V 4 bases and J 4 bases; bases outside gene matches: 6. From germline, CDR1 is SGHTA and CDR2 FQGNSA.

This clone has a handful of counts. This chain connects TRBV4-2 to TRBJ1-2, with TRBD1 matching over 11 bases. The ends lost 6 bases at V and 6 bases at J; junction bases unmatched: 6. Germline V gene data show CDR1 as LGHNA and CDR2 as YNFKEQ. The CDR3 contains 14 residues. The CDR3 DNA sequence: TGTGCCAGCAGACGGGACAGGGGGTTGGATGGCTACACCTTC. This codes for CASRRDRGLDGYTF.

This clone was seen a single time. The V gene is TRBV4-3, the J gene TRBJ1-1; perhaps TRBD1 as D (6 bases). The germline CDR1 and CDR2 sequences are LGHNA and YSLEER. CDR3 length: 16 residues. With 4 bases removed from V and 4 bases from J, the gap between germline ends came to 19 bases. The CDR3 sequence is CASSPRYFRGLTEAFF. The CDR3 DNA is TGCGCCAGCAGCCCAAGATATTTTCGGGGGCTCACTGAAGCTTTCTTT.

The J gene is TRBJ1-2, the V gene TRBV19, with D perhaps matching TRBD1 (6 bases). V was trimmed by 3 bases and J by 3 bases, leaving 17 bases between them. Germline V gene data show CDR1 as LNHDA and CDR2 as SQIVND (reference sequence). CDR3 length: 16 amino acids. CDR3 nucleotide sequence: TGTGCCAGTAGTATGGGCGCCGGACAGACAGACTATGGCTACACCTTC. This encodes CASSMGAGQTDYGYTF. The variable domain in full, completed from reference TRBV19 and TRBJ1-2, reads DGGITQSPKYLFRKEGQNVTLSCEQNLNHDAMYWYRQDPGQGLRLIYYSQIVNDFQKGDIAEGYSVSREKKESFPLTVTSAQKNPTAFYLCASSMGAGQTDYGYTFGSGTRLTVV.

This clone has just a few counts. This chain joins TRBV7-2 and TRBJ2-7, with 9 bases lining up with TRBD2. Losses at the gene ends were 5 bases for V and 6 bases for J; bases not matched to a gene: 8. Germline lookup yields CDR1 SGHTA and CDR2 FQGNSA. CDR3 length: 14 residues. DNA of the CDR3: TGTGCCAGCAGCCTGTTAGCGGGAGAAGGCGAGCAGTACGTC. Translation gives CASSLLAGEGEQYV.

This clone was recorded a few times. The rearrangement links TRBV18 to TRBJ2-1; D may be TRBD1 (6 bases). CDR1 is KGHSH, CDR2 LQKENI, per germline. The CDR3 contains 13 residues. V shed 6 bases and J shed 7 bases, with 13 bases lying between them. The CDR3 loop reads CASSENRANEQFF. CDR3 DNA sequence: TGTGCCAGCTCCGAGAACAGGGCTAATGAGCAGTTCTTC.

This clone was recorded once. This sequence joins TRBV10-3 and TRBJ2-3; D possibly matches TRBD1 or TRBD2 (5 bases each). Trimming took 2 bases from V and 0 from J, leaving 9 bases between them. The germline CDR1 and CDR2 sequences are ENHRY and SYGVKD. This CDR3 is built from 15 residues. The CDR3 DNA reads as TGTGCCATCAGTGAGACGGGACGGAGCACAGATACGCAGTATTTT. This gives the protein CAISETGRSTDTQYF.

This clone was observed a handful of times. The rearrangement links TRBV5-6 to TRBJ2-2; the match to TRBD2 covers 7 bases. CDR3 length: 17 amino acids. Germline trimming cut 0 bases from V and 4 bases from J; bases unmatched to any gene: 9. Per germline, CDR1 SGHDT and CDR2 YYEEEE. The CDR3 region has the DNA TGTGCCAGCAGCTTGGCTGGGGACTATACTTTCACCGGGGAGCTGTTTTTT. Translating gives CASSLAGDYTFTGELFF.

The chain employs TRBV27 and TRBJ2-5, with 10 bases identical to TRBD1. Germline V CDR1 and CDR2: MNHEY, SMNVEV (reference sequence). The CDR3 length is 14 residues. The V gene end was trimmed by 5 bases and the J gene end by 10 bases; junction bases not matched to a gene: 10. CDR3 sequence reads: CASSTRDRGRVQYF. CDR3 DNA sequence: TGTGCCAGCAGTACCCGAGACAGGGGGCGAGTCCAGTACTTC.

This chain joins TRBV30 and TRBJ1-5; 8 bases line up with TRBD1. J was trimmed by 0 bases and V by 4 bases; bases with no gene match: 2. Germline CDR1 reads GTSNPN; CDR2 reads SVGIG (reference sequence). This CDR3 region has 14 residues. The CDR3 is CAWKDRDSNQPQHF. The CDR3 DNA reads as TGTGCCTGGAAGGACAGGGATAGCAATCAGCCCCAGCATTTT.

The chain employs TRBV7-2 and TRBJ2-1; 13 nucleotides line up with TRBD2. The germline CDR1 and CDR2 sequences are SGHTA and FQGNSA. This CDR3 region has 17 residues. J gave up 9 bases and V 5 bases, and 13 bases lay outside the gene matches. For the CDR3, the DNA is TGTGCCAGCAGCCCGACCCCACTAGCGGGAGGGCACGGTGAGCAGTTCTTC. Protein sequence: CASSPTPLAGGHGEQFF.

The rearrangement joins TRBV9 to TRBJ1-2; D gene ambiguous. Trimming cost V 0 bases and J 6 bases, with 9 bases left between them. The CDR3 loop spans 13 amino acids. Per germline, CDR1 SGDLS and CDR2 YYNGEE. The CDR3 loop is CASSVGAGDGYTF. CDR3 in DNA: TGTGCCAGCAGCGTAGGGGCAGGTGATGGCTACACCTTC.

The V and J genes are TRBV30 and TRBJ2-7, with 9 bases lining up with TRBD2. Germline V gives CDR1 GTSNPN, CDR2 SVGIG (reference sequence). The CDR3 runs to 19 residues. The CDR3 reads CAQSPCLEGISGSPYEQYF. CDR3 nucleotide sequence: TGTGCACAAAGCCCCTGCCTGGAGGGGATTAGCGGGAGTCCCTACGAGCAGTACTTC. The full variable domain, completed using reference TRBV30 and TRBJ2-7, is SQTIHQWPATLVQPVGSPLSLECTVEGTSNPNLYWYRQAAGRGLQLLFYSVGIGQISSEVPQNLSASRPQDRQFILSSKKLLLSDSGFYLCAQSPCLEGISGSPYEQYFGPGTRLTVT.

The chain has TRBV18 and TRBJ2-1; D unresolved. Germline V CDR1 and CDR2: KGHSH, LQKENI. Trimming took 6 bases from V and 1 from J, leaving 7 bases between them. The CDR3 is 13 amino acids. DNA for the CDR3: TGTGCCAGCTCGACTGGTTCCTACAATGAGCAGTTCTTC. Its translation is CASSTGSYNEQFF.

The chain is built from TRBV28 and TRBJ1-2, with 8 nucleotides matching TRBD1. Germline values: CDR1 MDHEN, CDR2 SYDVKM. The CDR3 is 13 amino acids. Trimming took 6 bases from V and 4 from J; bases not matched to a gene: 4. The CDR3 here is CASRMTGVYGYTF. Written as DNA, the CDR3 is TGTGCCAGCAGGATGACAGGGGTCTATGGCTACACCTTC.

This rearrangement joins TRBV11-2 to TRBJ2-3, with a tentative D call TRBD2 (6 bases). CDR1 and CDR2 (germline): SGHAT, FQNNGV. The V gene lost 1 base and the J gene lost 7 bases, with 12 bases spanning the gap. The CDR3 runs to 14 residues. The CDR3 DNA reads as TGTGCCAGCAGCTTAGCCCCTGGGAGGCATACGCAGTATTTT. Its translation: CASSLAPGRHTQYF.

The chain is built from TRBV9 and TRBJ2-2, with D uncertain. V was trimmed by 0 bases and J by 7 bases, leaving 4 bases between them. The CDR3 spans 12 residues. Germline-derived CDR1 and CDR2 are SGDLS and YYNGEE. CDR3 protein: CASSVVNGELFF. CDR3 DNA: TGTGCCAGCAGCGTAGTTAACGGGGAGCTGTTTTTT.

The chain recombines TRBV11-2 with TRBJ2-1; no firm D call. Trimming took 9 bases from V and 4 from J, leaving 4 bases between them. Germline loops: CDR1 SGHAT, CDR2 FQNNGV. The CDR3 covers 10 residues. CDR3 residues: CASMYNEQFF. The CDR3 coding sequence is TGTGCCAGTATGTACAATGAGCAGTTCTTC. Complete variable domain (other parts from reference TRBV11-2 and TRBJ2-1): EAGVAQSPRYKIIEKRQSVAFWCNPISGHATLYWYQQILGQGPKLLIQFQNNGVVDDSQLPKDRFSAERLKGVDSTLKIQPAKLEDSAVYLCASMYNEQFFGPGTRLTVL.

CDR3 nucleotide sequence: TGTGCCAGCAGTTTATACGCAGGGGCTCGCTACGAGCAGTACTTC. Translation: CASSLYAGARYEQYF. The V gene is TRBV28, the J gene TRBJ2-7; TRBD1 might be the D (6 bases). The V gene's germline CDR1 is MDHEN and CDR2 SYDVKM. With 1 base removed from V and 3 bases from J, the gap between germline ends came to 13 bases. This CDR3 spans 15 amino acids.

The CDR3 DNA sequence: TGTGCCAGCAGCCCAACGCTCACCGCTGAAGCTTTCTTT. It is translated as CASSPTLTAEAFF. V gene TRBV7-9 combines with J gene TRBJ1-1; D gene unclear. The CDR3 is 13 amino acids. Trimming left V 5 bases short and J 6 bases short, with 13 bases between. The germline V gene has CDR1 SEHNR and CDR2 FQNEAQ (reference sequence).

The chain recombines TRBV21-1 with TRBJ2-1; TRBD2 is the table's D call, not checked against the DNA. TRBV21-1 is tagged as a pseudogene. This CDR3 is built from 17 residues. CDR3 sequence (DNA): TGTGCCAGCAGCCCGCGGGTTACGGTCGACTCCTACAATGAGCAGTTCTTC. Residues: CASSPRVTVDSYNEQFF.

As DNA, the CDR3 is TGTGCCAGCAGCCCCGTTCTAGGGGGCCCCGGGGAGCAGTACTTC. It translates to CASSPVLGGPGEQYF. This chain links TRBV6-6 with TRBJ2-7; 7 nucleotides line up with TRBD1. Trimming at V came to 6 bases and at J to 7 bases, leaving 15 bases not matched to a gene. The CDR3 covers 15 residues. The V gene's germline CDR1 is MNHNY and CDR2 SVGAGI (reference sequence).

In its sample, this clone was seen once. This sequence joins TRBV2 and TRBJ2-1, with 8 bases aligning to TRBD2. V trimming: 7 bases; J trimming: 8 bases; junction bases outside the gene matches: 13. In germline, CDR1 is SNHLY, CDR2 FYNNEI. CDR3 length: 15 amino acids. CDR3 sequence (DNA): TGTGCCAGCAACCCTACTAGCGGCCTCGGCGATGAGCAGTTCTTC. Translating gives CASNPTSGLGDEQFF.

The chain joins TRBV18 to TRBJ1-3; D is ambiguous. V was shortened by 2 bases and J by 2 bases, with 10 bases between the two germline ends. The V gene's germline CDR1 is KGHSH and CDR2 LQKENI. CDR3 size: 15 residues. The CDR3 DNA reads TGTGCCAGCTCACCAGAGCCGCGCCCTGGAAACACCATATATTTT. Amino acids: CASSPEPRPGNTIYF.

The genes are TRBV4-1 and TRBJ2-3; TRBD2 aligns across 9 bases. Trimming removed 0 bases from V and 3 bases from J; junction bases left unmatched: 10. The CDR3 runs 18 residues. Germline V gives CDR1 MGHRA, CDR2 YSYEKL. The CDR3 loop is CASSQDGPLAGRTDTQYF. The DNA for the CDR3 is TGCGCCAGCAGCCAAGATGGGCCTCTAGCGGGAAGGACAGATACGCAGTATTTT.

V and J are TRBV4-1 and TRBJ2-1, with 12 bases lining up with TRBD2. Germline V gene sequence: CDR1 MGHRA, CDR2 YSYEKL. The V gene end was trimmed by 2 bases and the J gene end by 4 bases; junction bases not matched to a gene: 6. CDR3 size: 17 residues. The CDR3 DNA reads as TGCGCCAGCAGCCAACCCGCCGGGACTAGCGGGTACAATGAGCAGTTCTTC. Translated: CASSQPAGTSGYNEQFF.

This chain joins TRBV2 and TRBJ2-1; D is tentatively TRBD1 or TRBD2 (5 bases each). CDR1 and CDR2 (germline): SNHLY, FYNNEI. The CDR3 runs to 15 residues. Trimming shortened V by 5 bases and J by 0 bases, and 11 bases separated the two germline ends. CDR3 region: CASSLAGNSYNEQFF. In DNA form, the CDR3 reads TGTGCCAGCAGTCTAGCAGGGAACTCCTACAATGAGCAGTTCTTC.